The 5 T cell receptor beta chains reported below all come from one sample, sequenced in a study of blood T cell repertoires in COVID-19. The repertoire was sequenced with immunoSEQ multiplex PCR; TCRdb's copy has only in-frame clones and lacks some. The data contain 45,000 to 70,000 clones, about 84% of them singletons. The sequenced material came from peripheral blood. The receptors here all came from a man in his 60s with acute or convalescent COVID-19.

The V call is TRBV15, the J call TRBJ1-6, with D perhaps matching TRBD1 (6 bases). In germline, CDR1 is LNHNV, CDR2 YYDKDF (reference sequence). V lost 2 bases to trimming and J lost 10 bases, with 21 bases between them. The CDR3 loop spans 17 amino acids. The CDR3 sequence: CATSRFTGFGVDSPLHF. CDR3 bases: TGTGCCACCAGCAGATTCACAGGGTTTGGGGTAGACTCACCCCTCCACTTT.

The chain combines TRBV6-2 or TRBV6-3 with TRBJ1-4; D may be TRBD1 (5 bases). CDR1 is MNHEY, CDR2 SVGEGT, per germline. V dropped 4 bases and J dropped 0 bases, with 6 bases sitting between them. There are 14 residues in the CDR3. CDR3 in amino acids: CASSSGATNEKLFF. As DNA, the CDR3 is TGTGCCAGCAGTTCGGGGGCAACTAATGAAAAACTGTTTTTT.

This rearrangement joins TRBV28 to TRBJ1-5, with 9 bases matching TRBD1. Germline lookup yields CDR1 MDHEN and CDR2 SYDVKM. Unmatched junction bases numbered 9, after V lost 5 bases and J lost 4 bases. This CDR3 is built from 16 residues. CDR3 in DNA: TGTGCCAGCAGTCCTCAGGACAGGGGACGAAATCAGCCCCAGCATTTT. It specifies CASSPQDRGRNQPQHF. Combining the CDR3 with reference TRBV28 and TRBJ1-5 gives the whole variable domain DVKVTQSSRYLVKRTGEKVFLECVQDMDHENMFWYRQDPGLGLRLIYFSYDVKMKEKGDIPEGYSVSREKKERFSLILESASTNQTSMYLCASSPQDRGRNQPQHFGDGTRLSIL.

The chain uses TRBV18 and TRBJ1-5, with no clear D. CDR3 length: 17 amino acids. V lost 4 bases, J lost 2 bases, and 18 bases lay in between. Germline V CDR1 and CDR2: KGHSH, LQKENI. The CDR3 sequence: CASSRSLGAQGNQPQHF. CDR3 nucleotides: TGTGCCAGCTCACGTAGTCTGGGTGCCCAGGGCAATCAGCCCCAGCATTTT. Full variable domain (rest looked up from reference TRBV18 and TRBJ1-5): NAGVMQNPRHLVRRRGQEARLRCSPMKGHSHVYWYRQLPEEGLKFMVYLQKENIIDESGMPKERFSAEFPKEGPSILRIQQVVRGDSAAYFCASSRSLGAQGNQPQHFGDGTRLSIL.

Many counts were recorded for this clone. The J gene is TRBJ1-1, the V gene TRBV19; possibly TRBD1 for D (5 bases). The V and J ends lost 6 bases and 5 bases respectively, with 13 bases between them. This CDR3 region has 13 residues. Germline values: CDR1 LNHDA, CDR2 SQIVND (reference sequence). The CDR3 DNA reads TGTGCCAGTAGGAATCAGGGAAGGACTGAAGCTTTCTTT. The encoded protein is CASRNQGRTEAFF.